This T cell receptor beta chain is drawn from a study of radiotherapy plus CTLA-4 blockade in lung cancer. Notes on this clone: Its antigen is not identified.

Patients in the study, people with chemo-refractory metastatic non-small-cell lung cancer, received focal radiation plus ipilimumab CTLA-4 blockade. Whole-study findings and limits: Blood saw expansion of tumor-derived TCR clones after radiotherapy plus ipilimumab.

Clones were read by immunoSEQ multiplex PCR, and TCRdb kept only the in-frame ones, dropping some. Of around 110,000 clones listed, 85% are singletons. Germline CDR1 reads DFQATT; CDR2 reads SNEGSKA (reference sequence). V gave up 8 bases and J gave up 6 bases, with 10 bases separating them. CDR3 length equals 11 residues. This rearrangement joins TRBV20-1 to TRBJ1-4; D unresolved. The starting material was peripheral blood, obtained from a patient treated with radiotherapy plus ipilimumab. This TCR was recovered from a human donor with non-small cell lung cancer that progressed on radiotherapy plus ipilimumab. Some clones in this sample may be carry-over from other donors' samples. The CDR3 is CSSLRDEKLFF. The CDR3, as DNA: TGCAGTTCGCTAAGGGATGAAAAACTGTTTTTT.